The sequence of this T cell receptor beta chain was determined in a study of cytotoxic CD8 clonotypes in ibrutinib-treated CLL. Study-wide findings and caveats: Contraction or stability on treatment was seen for public clonotypes, which were uncommon. Clonality was higher at ibrutinib response and returned toward baseline at progression.

Clones were sequenced by immunoSEQ multiplex PCR, and TCRdb holds only the in-frame ones, with some missing. This sample has approximately 130,000 clones; 80% to 85% occur once, and the top ten carry about 3.5%. Comment on this clone: Antigen specificity is unknown.

This sequence was found in a human donor with chronic lymphocytic leukemia. The specimen comprised PBMCs, sampled after 24 months of ibrutinib treatment.

CDR3 residues: CASSIQETQYF. The CDR3 coding sequence is TGTGCCAGCAGCATACAAGAGACCCAGTACTTC. This chain links TRBV11-2 with TRBJ2-5; D is uncertain. The CDR3 extends over 11 amino acids. V shed 5 bases and J shed 2 bases, with 3 bases lying between them. Germline V gene sequence: CDR1 SGHAT, CDR2 FQNNGV.